The 25 T cell receptor beta chains reported below all come from one sample, sequenced in a study of blood T cell repertoires in COVID-19. Repertoires were generated with immunoSEQ multiplex PCR, while TCRdb's copy carries only in-frame clones and drops some. This sample has tens of thousands of clones, with 75% to 85% found just once. Sequences were obtained from peripheral blood. The receptor set was obtained from a human donor in a cohort sampled during active COVID-19.

The chain has TRBV4-3 and TRBJ2-3; 8 bases are a match to TRBD2. J lost 2 bases, V lost 4 bases, and 8 bases had no gene match. The CDR3 length is 16 residues. In germline, CDR1 is LGHNA, CDR2 YSLEER. Here the CDR3 reads CASSPITGLDTDTQYF. The CDR3 coding sequence is TGCGCCAGCAGCCCAATAACGGGACTAGACACAGATACGCAGTATTTT.

The chain couples TRBV4-3 to TRBJ2-2; possible D gene TRBD2, 7 bases. This CDR3 comprises 15 residues. Deletions cut 3 bases from V and 7 bases from J, with 15 bases between. Germline V gene lookup returns CDR1 LGHNA and CDR2 YSLEER. In DNA, the CDR3 is TGCGCCAGCAGCCAGCCGTCGGGGGGCATCGGGGAGCTGTTTTTT. Its translation: CASSQPSGGIGELFF.

The rearrangement uses TRBV19 and TRBJ2-3; a possible D gene is TRBD1 (6 bases). The germline V gene has CDR1 LNHDA and CDR2 SQIVND (reference sequence). Trimming cost V 5 bases and J 0 bases, with 12 bases left between them. This CDR3 is 15 amino acids long. In DNA form, the CDR3 reads TGTGCCAGTAGTTCGACAGGTGGGAGCACAGATACGCAGTATTTT. Its translation: CASSSTGGSTDTQYF. Drawing the rest from reference TRBV19 and TRBJ2-3, the complete variable domain is DGGITQSPKYLFRKEGQNVTLSCEQNLNHDAMYWYRQDPGQGLRLIYYSQIVNDFQKGDIAEGYSVSREKKESFPLTVTSAQKNPTAFYLCASSSTGGSTDTQYFGPGTRLTVL.

The V gene is TRBV19, the J gene TRBJ2-3; D possibly corresponds to TRBD2 (5 bases). This CDR3 comprises 17 residues. Per germline, CDR1 LNHDA and CDR2 SQIVND (reference sequence). The V end lost 0 bases, the J end lost 4 bases, and 17 bases lay between the germline ends. Here the CDR3 reads CASSIDFSSSEADTQYF. The CDR3 coding sequence is TGTGCCAGTAGTATAGATTTTTCTTCGTCGGAGGCAGATACGCAGTATTTT.

This chain connects TRBV29-1 to TRBJ1-5; the D gene is possibly TRBD1 (6 bases). The CDR3 loop spans 14 amino acids. CDR1 is SQVTM, CDR2 ANQGSEA, per germline. Deletions cut 6 bases from V and 7 bases from J, with 19 bases between. CDR3 residues: CSVGGQGIGQPQHF. CDR3 coding DNA: TGCAGCGTGGGGGGGCAGGGGATTGGGCAGCCCCAGCATTTT. The full variable domain, completed using reference TRBV29-1 and TRBJ1-5, is SAVISQKPSRDICQRGTSLTIQCQVDSQVTMMFWYRQQPGQSLTLIATANQGSEATYESGFVIDKFPISRPNLTFSTLTVSNMSPEDSSIYLCSVGGQGIGQPQHFGDGTRLSIL.

The chain is built from TRBV11-2 and TRBJ1-1; 7 bases line up with TRBD1. J lost 4 bases, V lost 8 bases, and 10 bases had no gene match. Germline values: CDR1 SGHAT, CDR2 FQNNGV. This CDR3 has 14 amino acids. CDR3 nucleotide sequence: TGTGCCAGCTCCTCCGTGACAGGGCGCACTGAAGCTTTCTTT. It yields the protein CASSSVTGRTEAFF.

This chain connects TRBV3-1 (or the pseudogene TRBV3-2) to TRBJ2-3; 12 bases map to TRBD2. This CDR3 region has 19 residues. The V segment lost 0 bases and the J segment 5 bases; nucleotides outside the gene matches: 12. From germline, CDR1 is LGHDT and CDR2 YNNKEL (reference sequence). The CDR3 nucleotides are TGTGCCAGCAGCCAAGATCTGGCTAGCGGGGGGGCCTCGATAGATACGCAGTATTTT. Protein product: CASSQDLASGGASIDTQYF.

This chain connects TRBV5-4 to TRBJ2-5, with D maybe TRBD1 (6 bases). Between the trimmed V and J ends, which lost 4 bases and 4 bases, there was a span of 23 bases. The germline V gene has CDR1 SGHNT and CDR2 YYREEE (reference sequence). The CDR3 spans 17 residues. The CDR3 nucleotides are TGTGCCAGCAGCCCCGGCACAGGGTCGAACACCTTAGAGACCCAGTACTTC. Translation gives CASSPGTGSNTLETQYF.

This clone has only one observation. Here the CDR3 reads CASSLHYRNSPLHF. As DNA, the CDR3 is TGTGCCAGCAGCCTACACTACAGGAATTCACCCCTCCACTTT. This rearrangement joins TRBV3-1 (or the pseudogene TRBV3-2) to TRBJ1-6; tentatively, D is TRBD1 (5 bases). The CDR3 spans 14 residues. Per the germline V gene, CDR1 is LGHDT and CDR2 is YNNKEL (reference sequence). V shed 4 bases and J shed 7 bases, with 11 bases lying between them.

The chain uses TRBV21-1 and TRBJ2-5; the D call in the table, TRBD2, was not verified against the DNA. TRBV21-1 is tagged as a pseudogene. CDR3 length: 15 residues. The chain's CDR3 is CASSPTGRRGETQYF. In nucleotides, the CDR3 is TGTGCCAGCAGTCCTACCGGGAGGCGGGGAGAGACCCAGTACTTC.

The V call is TRBV7-3, the J call TRBJ1-1; no clear D gene. V lost 4 bases to trimming and J lost 0 bases, with 6 bases between them. Germline V gene data show CDR1 as SGHTA and CDR2 as FQGTGA. CDR3 length: 13 residues. This CDR3 reads CASSSDMNTEAFF. The CDR3 bases are TGTGCCAGCAGCTCAGACATGAACACTGAAGCTTTCTTT.

J is TRBJ1-2 and V is TRBV14; D unresolved. CDR3 size: 13 residues. In germline, CDR1 is SGHDN, CDR2 FVKESK. V was cut by 0 bases and J by 4 bases, with 6 bases left in between. The CDR3: CASSQDPGYGYTF. Here the CDR3 DNA reads TGTGCCAGCAGCCAAGATCCCGGCTATGGCTACACCTTC.

The V and J genes are TRBV7-2 and TRBJ2-5, with unresolved D. The length of the CDR3 is 15 residues. The V and J ends lost 2 bases and 4 bases respectively, with 14 bases between them. CDR1 is SGHTA and CDR2 is FQGNSA in the germline V gene. CDR3: CASSLIQAQGETQYF. The CDR3, as DNA: TGTGCCAGCAGCTTAATCCAGGCCCAAGGAGAGACCCAGTACTTC.

In nucleotides, the CDR3 is TGCGCCAGCAGCGACCAGCGGGGGGAGGAGACCCAGTACTTC. Encoded protein: CASSDQRGEETQYF. This chain uses TRBV5-1 with TRBJ2-5, with 9 bases aligning to TRBD2. Trimming cost V 4 bases and J 5 bases; bases outside gene matches: 6. The CDR3 is made up of 14 amino acids. Germline V gene sequence: CDR1 SGHRS, CDR2 YFSETQ.

The V and J genes are TRBV10-2 and TRBJ2-2; 11 bases align to TRBD2. The CDR3 totals 14 residues. From germline, CDR1 is WSHSY and CDR2 SAAADI. After removal of 6 bases from V and 7 bases from J, the junction contained 4 bases not matched to a gene. The CDR3 region has the DNA TGCGCCAGCAGGACTAGCGGGGAAGTCGGGGAGCTGTTTTTT. The encoded protein is CASRTSGEVGELFF.

This chain joins TRBV5-1 and TRBJ2-3; TRBD2 agrees at 13 bases. Germline CDR1 and CDR2: SGHRS and YFSETQ. Trimming removed 4 bases from V and 6 bases from J; junction bases left unmatched: 8. This CDR3 has 16 residues. The CDR3 DNA sequence: TGCGCCAGCAGCGGGCCACTAGCGGGGGGGCCGGATACGCAGTATTTT. It specifies CASSGPLAGGPDTQYF.

The rearrangement joins TRBV6-5 to TRBJ1-2; possible D gene TRBD1, 5 bases. This CDR3 spans 13 amino acids. The germline V and J ends were trimmed by 1 base and 7 bases, with 10 bases remaining between them. Germline CDR1 reads MNHEY; CDR2 reads SVGAGI. The CDR3 loop reads CASSYLTQGGYTF. Written as DNA, the CDR3 is TGTGCCAGCAGTTACTTAACCCAGGGTGGCTACACCTTC.

The chain links TRBV10-2 to TRBJ2-1; possible D gene TRBD1, 5 bases. The CDR3 sequence is 15 residues long. The germline V and J ends were trimmed by 6 bases and 4 bases, with 16 bases remaining between them. From germline, CDR1 is WSHSY and CDR2 SAAADI. The CDR3 loop is CASSPRAGIYNEQFF. For the CDR3, the DNA is TGCGCCAGCAGCCCTAGGGCAGGGATTTACAATGAGCAGTTCTTC.

The chain uses TRBV24-1 and TRBJ1-1, with 8 positions matching TRBD1. In germline, CDR1 is KGHDR, CDR2 SFDVKD. The CDR3 loop spans 16 amino acids. Germline trimming cut 3 bases from V and 0 bases from J; bases unmatched to any gene: 5. The DNA for the CDR3 is TGTGCCACCAGTGATCGGAGGACAGGGATGAACACTGAAGCTTTCTTT. Translated: CATSDRRTGMNTEAFF.

A remark on this clone: This specimen includes other DNA sequences encoding the same CDR3. CDR3: CASSVGGTASYEQYF. CDR3 bases: TGTGCCAGCAGCGTAGGTGGGACAGCTTCCTACGAGCAGTACTTC. The V gene is TRBV9, the J gene TRBJ2-7, with 7 bases lining up with TRBD1. Germline V gene lookup returns CDR1 SGDLS and CDR2 YYNGEE. V lost 0 bases, J lost 1 base, and 4 bases stayed unmatched. CDR3 size: 15 residues.

The count of this clone is one. The chain recombines TRBV7-9 with TRBJ1-2, with 7 bases that match TRBD1. Per the germline V gene, CDR1 is SEHNR and CDR2 is FQNEAQ (reference sequence). CDR3 length equals 13 residues. V was pared by 11 bases and J by 7 bases, with 13 bases of the junction left unmatched. This chain's CDR3 is CAGEQGVRSGYTF. DNA of the CDR3: TGTGCCGGTGAGCAGGGGGTAAGAAGTGGCTACACCTTC. The full variable domain, in which reference TRBV7-9 and TRBJ1-2 provide the parts outside the CDR3, is DTGVSQNPRHKITKRGQNVTFRCDPISEHNRLYWYRQTLGQGPEFLTYFQNEAQLEKSRLLSDRFSAERPKGSFSTLEIQRTEQGDSAMYLCAGEQGVRSGYTFGSGTRLTVV.

V is TRBV19 and J is TRBJ1-1, with 9 bases identical to TRBD1. This CDR3 has 15 amino acids. CDR1 and CDR2 (germline): LNHDA, SQIVND (reference sequence). V lost 6 bases to trimming and J lost 1 base; unmatched junction nucleotides: 6. This CDR3 is CASSPGQGKNTEAFF. CDR3 DNA sequence: TGTGCCAGTAGCCCGGGACAGGGAAAGAACACTGAAGCTTTCTTT. The complete variable domain, with remaining parts taken from reference TRBV19 and TRBJ1-1, reads DGGITQSPKYLFRKEGQNVTLSCEQNLNHDAMYWYRQDPGQGLRLIYYSQIVNDFQKGDIAEGYSVSREKKESFPLTVTSAQKNPTAFYLCASSPGQGKNTEAFFGQGTRLTVV.

The chain uses TRBV4-1 and TRBJ2-2; 10 bases fit TRBD1. The trim removed 4 bases at V and 4 bases at J, leaving 3 bases unmatched. This CDR3 has 15 amino acids. Germline V CDR1 and CDR2: MGHRA, YSYEKL. CDR3: CASSPGQGGTGELFF. The DNA of the CDR3 is TGCGCCAGCAGCCCCGGACAGGGGGGCACCGGGGAGCTGTTTTTT.

CDR3 sequence: CARSLPANYGYTF. As DNA, the CDR3 is TGTGCCAGAAGCTTGCCAGCTAACTATGGCTACACCTTC. The V and J genes are TRBV5-3 and TRBJ1-2, with D uncertain. TRBV5-3 is marked as an open reading frame, function uncertain. Trimming pared 1 base from V and 0 bases from J, leaving 4 bases between. The CDR3 sequence is 13 residues long.

The chain is built from TRBV6-5 and TRBJ1-2, with 7 bases identical to TRBD1. V shed 6 bases, J shed 7 bases, and the junction held 5 bases outside the gene matches. This CDR3 spans 12 amino acids. Germline V gene data show CDR1 as MNHEY and CDR2 as SVGAGI. The CDR3 sequence: CASRQGSFGYTF. Written as DNA, the CDR3 is TGTGCCAGCAGACAGGGGAGTTTTGGCTACACCTTC.